The T cell receptor (beta chain) under discussion was sequenced for a study of beta chain features in type 1 diabetes (dated by TCRdb to about 2018). For the study in its entirety: No differences in mean age, gender distribution, total cell number or subset yield were found between patients and healthy donors. A total of roughly 98,000,000 sorted cells were examined across all samples, and RNA yield correlated strongly with the number of cells per subset. In the study, recently diagnosed type 1 diabetes patients and matched healthy donors were compared on the TCRB repertoires of their sorted circulating CD4+ T cell subsets. Naive and central memory subsets were obtained from all 30 or so donors, but regulatory and stem cell-like memory subsets were isolated from only 8 patients and roughly eight healthy donors.

The study at large found these results: Because the HLA sub-analyses included only small numbers of individuals, any influence of HLA type on TCRB rearrangement was left unresolved. Shorter templates might be favored by PCR, yet because patient and control samples were amplified and corrected together, any such skew would affect both groups equally. A moderate but significant shortening of TCRB CDR3 length was observed in type 1 diabetes patients in all four CD4+ subsets. Because cDNA was sequenced instead of genomic DNA, activated cells with high expression could be over-represented, although the groups did not differ in activation or CD3 levels. Patients with type 1 diabetes made fewer insertions and deleted more nucleotides at VDJ recombination sites, implying thymic rearrangement abnormalities. Naive, central memory and regulatory TCRB repertoires appeared more similar among patients than among healthy donors.

At the junction V is shortened by 0 bases and J by 5 bases, with 13 bases in between. Its CDR3 holds 15 amino acids, cysteine through phenylalanine. Just CDR3 DNA is preserved here, 45 bases in frame from base 1. Taken from the germline V gene, the CDR1 and CDR2 loops are SGHTA and FQGNSA. All of the isolated RNA was reverse transcribed with the High Capacity cDNA Reverse Transcription Kit, so expressed TCRB transcripts were sequenced. Naive, central memory and regulatory T cell samples underwent deep immunoSEQ sequencing, averaging approximately 3.5 million total reads per sample. After sorted cells were lysed in RLT buffer, RNA was extracted with DNase-treated RNeasy Micro or Mini kits, with the choice depending on cell number. Each cell subset was processed on its own to prevent cross-contamination, while patient and healthy donor samples were processed together. The immunoSEQ multiplex PCR was used to amplify TCRB sequences from cDNA, yielding 87-bp fragments that span the CDR3 region. Amplicons were sequenced on the Illumina HiSeq platform. In the authors' own workflow: PCR bias was computationally corrected using synthetic template baselines, reads within Hamming distance 2 were collapsed, and singletons that could not be merged were discarded. Reads were aligned against IMGT to assign V, D and J genes, CDR3 length and insertions or deletions at six rearrangement sites. Clonotype counts were normalized to sorted cell number within each subset before computing true diversity and Gini coefficients with the tcR R package. Repertoire sharing was quantified using the overlap coefficient calculated on TCRB nucleotide sequences. As a proxy for the pre-selection repertoire, out-of-frame TCRB sequences from naive cells were analyzed. In its TCRdb copy, this immuneACCESS table keeps in-frame sequences only and misses some clones. Where compared with another copy, unresolved V genes explain less than half of these, and the others have no known cause. That table supplies the V and J calls and clone size; D and trimming were determined from the DNA. The sample table holds 500,000 to 650,000 clones, of which roughly 12% were seen once. Of the sample, around 0.12% falls within the top ten clones.

Each donor gave one peripheral blood draw, approximately 0.11 L on average, collected into heparinised tubes. Naive, central memory, regulatory and stem cell-like memory CD4+ T cells were sorted on a BD FACSAria II using a panel including CD45RO, CCR7, CD25, CD127, CD95 and CD27. A purity above 95% was achieved for all sorted populations. PBMCs were isolated immediately by Lymphoprep density gradient centrifugation and stained directly without culture. To minimize batch effects, samples were stained and sorted in pairs, one healthy donor with one patient per experiment. Concerning this clone: Its antigen remains undetermined. Base qualities were left out, and no much larger clone turns up one base away.

The rearranged segments are TRBV7-2 and TRBJ2-5; the D gene cannot be resolved beyond TRBD1 or TRBD2, each matching 5 bases. This clonotype originated in a man aged 30 to 39 with type 1 diabetes. Input material: naive CD4+ T cells from blood. Per the publication, the cell subset or site label means: true naive CD4+ T cells. For the CDR3, the sequence is CASSLAGSRDETQYF. The bases read TGTGCCAGCAGCTTAGCGGGTAGCAGGGACGAGACCCAGTACTTC.